Below, one TCR beta chain is given with its context. There is no known antigen for this receptor. No qualities accompany the bases; no much larger clone lies one base away. Libraries were prepared through the immunoSEQ multiplex PCR assay. As stored in TCRdb, this immuneACCESS dataset retains in-frame rearrangements with V and J assigned. A fraction of the clones does not appear; measured against another copy, unresolved V genes explain less than half of the discrepancy, and the remainder lacks a known reason. The sample table shows about 64,000 clones, and approximately 96% are seen once. The ten largest clones capture roughly 2.4% of the sample. The CDR3 runs 14 residues from the cysteine to the phenylalanine. Only the CDR3 portion is preserved as DNA: 42 bases, with reading frame beginning at the first base. V sheds 5 bases and J sheds 6 bases, leaving 17 bases between their ends. The germline V gene (reference sequence) provides CDR1 LNHNV and CDR2 YYDKDF.

This entry comes from a study of T cell changes during pregnancy in multiple sclerosis (dated by TCRdb to the late 2010s). Notes on the research overall: The study looked at changes in the T cell repertoire across pregnancy in women with multiple sclerosis.

Here the chain combines TRBV15 and TRBJ2-7, and the D gene may be TRBD2, 5 bases matching. Sequenced here: CD8+ T cells from peripheral blood mononuclear cells, sampled after pregnancy. The receptor was isolated from a female donor with multiple sclerosis, enrolled in a pregnancy study. The CDR3 has the sequence CATSLIPGLGEQYF. The nucleotide sequence reads TGTGCCACCAGCCTAATTCCGGGGTTGGGCGAGCAGTACTTC.